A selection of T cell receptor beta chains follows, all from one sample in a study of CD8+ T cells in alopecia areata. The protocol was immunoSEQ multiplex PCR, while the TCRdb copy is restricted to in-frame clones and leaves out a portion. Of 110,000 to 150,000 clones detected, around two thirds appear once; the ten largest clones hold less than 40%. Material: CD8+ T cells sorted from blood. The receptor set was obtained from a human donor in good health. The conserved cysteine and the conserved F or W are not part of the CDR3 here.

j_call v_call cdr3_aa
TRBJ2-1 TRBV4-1 ASSQDRGAEQF
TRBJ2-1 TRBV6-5 ASSYSKSYNEQF
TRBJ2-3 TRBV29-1 SVVGLAGVFTDTQY
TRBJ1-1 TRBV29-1 SVEGRSKAF
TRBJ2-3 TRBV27 ASSEPDRVFDTQY
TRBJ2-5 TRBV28 ASSLKGGADQETQY
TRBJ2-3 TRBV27 ASSPLAGRDADTQY
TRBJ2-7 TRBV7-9 ASSPKGAYEQY
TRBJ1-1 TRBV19 ASSTTGTTGYWSTEAF
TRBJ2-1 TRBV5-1 ASSSSGDEQF
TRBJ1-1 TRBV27 ASSLYRNTEAF
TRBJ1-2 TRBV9 ASSSRGSYGYT
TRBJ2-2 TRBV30 ALRPPLNPVSGELF
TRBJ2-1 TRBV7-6 ASSLGGTAYNEQF
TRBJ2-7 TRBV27 ASSPFQVREQY
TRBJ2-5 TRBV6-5 ASSRLAETQY
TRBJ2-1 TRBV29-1 SVVGRGSSYNEQF
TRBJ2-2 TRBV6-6 ASSWDGELF
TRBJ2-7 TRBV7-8 ASSLALIGESYEQY
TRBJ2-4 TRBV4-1 ASSQDVPTLAKNIQY
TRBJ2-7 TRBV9 ASSVAPGYEQY
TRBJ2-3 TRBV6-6 ASTGRNTDTQY
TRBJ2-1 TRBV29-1 SVEVRGRDRSYNEQF
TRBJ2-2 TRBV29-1 SVLQGTGELF
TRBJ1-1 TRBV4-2 ASSPMNTEAF
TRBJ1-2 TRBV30 AWSRDDYGYT
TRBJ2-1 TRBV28 ASSLNPSTGTANYNEQF
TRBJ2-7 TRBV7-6 ASSQGLAYEQY
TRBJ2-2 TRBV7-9 ASSSTRGRGELF
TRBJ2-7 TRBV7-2 ASSDGNRAQYEQY
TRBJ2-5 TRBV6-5 ASSRGRTQY
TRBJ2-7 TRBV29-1 SVDAGDTYEQY
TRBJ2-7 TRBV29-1 SVYPGQGSYEQY
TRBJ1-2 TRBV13 ASSSSTWGYT
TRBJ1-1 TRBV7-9 ASSQSPKAEAF
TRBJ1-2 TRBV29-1 SVEEGGYGYT
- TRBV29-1 SVVSQPYEQY
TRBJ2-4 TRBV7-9 ASSSNLDSAKNIQY
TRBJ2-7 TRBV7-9 ASSSTDRYEQY
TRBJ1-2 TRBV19 ASSAWLGDYGYT
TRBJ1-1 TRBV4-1 ASSQDPRDTTEAF
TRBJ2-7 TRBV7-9 ASSHSTSPHYEQY
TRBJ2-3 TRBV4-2 ASSPTSGSADTQY
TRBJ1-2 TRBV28 ASSSTGAYGYT
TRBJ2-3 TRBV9 ASSEPTTSPRGADTQY
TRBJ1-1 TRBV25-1 ASSGGTEAF
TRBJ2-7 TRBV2 ASRKDSYYEQY